This TCR beta chain was sequenced for a study of T cells after yellow fever vaccination. Germline loops: CDR1 LNHNV, CDR2 YYDKDF (reference sequence). The ends lost 8 bases at V and 7 bases at J; junction bases unmatched: 12. The CDR3 extends over 14 amino acids. This clonotype was seen ten or more times. What it recognizes is unknown. Study results and limitations: In post-booster samples, most primary-vaccination clones reappeared (approximately 96% CD4, 88% CD8).

Each CDR3 protein gets one entry after TCRdb re-called the 5' RACE reads with MiXCR. The sample consists of approximately 300,000 distinct CDR3 sequences, around 10% of them appearing once. The source was CD4+ T cells sorted from PBMCs, collected 45 days after the yellow fever booster vaccination. The source of this sequence is a man aged 18 to 29 who received the YFV17D yellow fever vaccine. The J gene is TRBJ2-5, the V gene TRBV15; 8 bases are shared with TRBD1. The CDR3 here is CATLNPTGTGTQYF. The CDR3 bases are TGTGCCACCCTAAACCCGACAGGGACAGGGACCCAGTACTTC.